Below, one TCR beta chain is given with its context. Its antigen is currently unknown. The data originate from a study of T cell responses to AZD1222 COVID-19 vaccine. The ends were cut back, 5 bases at V and 7 bases at J, with 20 bases in the middle. The CDR3 is 16 residues long. Germline V gives CDR1 KGHSH, CDR2 LQKENI. Assay: immunoSEQ multiplex PCR; the TCRdb copy retains only in-frame clones and omits some. Among some 160,000 clones listed, 85% to 95% were seen once. Study results and caveats: The study reported that nearly half of spike-specific TCRs target unmutated variant regions.

The J gene is TRBJ1-4, the V gene TRBV18, with D possibly TRBD1 on 6 matching bases. The sequence came from an adult in good health. The sequencing used peripheral blood, collected on day 0 of AZD1222 vaccination. The CDR3 here is CASSSLAGESGEKLFF. Here the CDR3 DNA reads TGTGCCAGCTCATCATTAGCAGGGGAATCGGGTGAAAAACTGTTTTTT.